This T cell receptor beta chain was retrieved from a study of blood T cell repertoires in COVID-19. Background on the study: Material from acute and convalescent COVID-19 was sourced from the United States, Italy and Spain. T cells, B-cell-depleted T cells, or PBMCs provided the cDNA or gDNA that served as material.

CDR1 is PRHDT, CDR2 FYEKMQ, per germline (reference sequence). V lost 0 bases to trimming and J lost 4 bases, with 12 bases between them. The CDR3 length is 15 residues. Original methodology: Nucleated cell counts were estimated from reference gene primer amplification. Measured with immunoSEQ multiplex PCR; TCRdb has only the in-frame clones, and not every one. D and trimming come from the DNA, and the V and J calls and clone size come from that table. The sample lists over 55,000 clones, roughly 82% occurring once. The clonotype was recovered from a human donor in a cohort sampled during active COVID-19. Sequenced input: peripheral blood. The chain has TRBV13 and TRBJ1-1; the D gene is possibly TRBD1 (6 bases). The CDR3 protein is CASSLGATGSTEAFF. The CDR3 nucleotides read TGTGCCAGCAGCTTAGGGGCCACAGGGTCCACTGAAGCTTTCTTT.